This T cell receptor (beta chain) was retrieved from a study of CD8 T cell repertoires and HIV-1 epitope variants. TCRdb keeps only in-frame clones here, not all; method: immunoSEQ multiplex PCR. Here the sample spans about 3,100 clones, roughly three quarters being singletons. Whole-study results and caveats: Of under ten antigen-specific beta clonotypes, more than five appeared to cross-react with escape variants.

This clone came up a few times. The antigen is not known. This sequence originates from a male donor with HIV. The material sequenced was cultured CD8+ T cells derived from PBMCs.

The CDR3 DNA reads TGCGCCAGCAGCCAAGAGGTGGGAATGGAAAACACTGAAGCTTTCTTT. Protein sequence: CASSQEVGMENTEAFF. The chain joins TRBV4-3 to TRBJ1-1; D is undetermined. The CDR3 has 16 residues. From germline, CDR1 is LGHNA and CDR2 YSLEER. Trimming stripped 0 bases from V and 2 bases from J, with 13 bases between.